This TCR beta chain is drawn from a study of tumor-infiltrating lymphocytes in primary liver carcinoma. The length of the CDR3 is 14 residues. Germline V gene lookup returns CDR1 SQVTM and CDR2 ANQGSEA. Constant-region priming of about 520 ng total RNA yielded TCR beta cDNA. Libraries for TCR beta were built through three nested multiplex PCR rounds, which together made up a slightly modified ARM-PCR procedure. TRBV1-TRBV30 forward and Cbeta reverse primers drove the first two approximately 11-cycle rounds. One entry per CDR3 protein results from TCRdb running MiXCR on the multiplex PCR reads. The sample includes about 190,000 distinct CDR3 sequences, around 85% of them seen just once. The study co-extracted DNA and RNA from about 20-30 mg of unsorted bulk tissue. The patients presented with primary liver carcinoma, which was managed through surgical resection. As to this clonotype: The junction and the germline gene differ at one end; a read error may be behind it.

What was sequenced was tumor tissue from primary liver carcinoma. V gene TRBV29-1 combines with J gene TRBJ2-7; D unclear. This TCR came from a man in his forties with primary liver carcinoma and hepatitis B virus infection. The CDR3 bases are TGCAGCGTCGCCCCGACACTCTCATGCTACGAGCAGTACTTT. Amino acid sequence: CSVAPTLSCYEQYF.